A selection of T cell receptor beta chains follows, all from one sample in a study of blood T cell repertoires in COVID-19. Clones were sequenced by immunoSEQ multiplex PCR, and TCRdb holds only the in-frame ones, with some missing. The sample yields some 80,000 clones, more than 65% seen once. Sequences were obtained from peripheral blood. The receptor source for this set is a woman in her fifties or sixties with acute or convalescent COVID-19. Each CDR3 is given with its conserved first and last residue. A D gene is named only where the DNA matches it firmly. Where a row states a size, it is once, few, many or the class of an expanded clone; other rows omit it.

clone_size: NA; d_call: NA; v_call: TRBV5-4; j_call: TRBJ1-6; cdr3_length: 15; cdr3_aa: CASTRTGIVDSPLHF; cdr3_nt: TGTGCCAGCACCAGGACGGGGATCGTAGATTCACCCCTCCACTTT
clone_size: NA; d_call: NA; v_call: TRBV4-1; j_call: TRBJ2-7; cdr3_length: 15; cdr3_aa: CASSQGGTSFYEQYF; cdr3_nt: TGCGCCAGCAGCCAAGGGGGGACTTCTTTCTACGAGCAGTACTTC
clone_size: NA; d_call: NA; v_call: TRBV10-3; j_call: TRBJ1-1; cdr3_length: 13; cdr3_aa: CASSRGANAEAFF; cdr3_nt: TGTGCCTCCAGTCGGGGTGCGAACGCTGAAGCTTTCTTT
clone_size: NA; d_call: TRBD2; v_call: TRBV5-1; j_call: TRBJ2-1; cdr3_length: 15; cdr3_aa: CASSPTGLANNEQFF; cdr3_nt: TGCGCCAGCAGCCCCACGGGACTAGCGAACAATGAGCAGTTCTTC
clone_size: once; d_call: NA; v_call: TRBV2; j_call: TRBJ2-1; cdr3_length: 14; cdr3_aa: CASSVLASRDEQFF; cdr3_nt: TGTGCCAGCAGTGTCCTAGCATCGCGCGATGAGCAGTTCTTC
clone_size: NA; d_call: TRBD1; v_call: TRBV7-3; j_call: TRBJ2-3; cdr3_length: 15; cdr3_aa: CASSVRGRRTDTQYF; cdr3_nt: TGTGCCAGCAGCGTTAGGGGGCGTCGGACAGATACGCAGTATTTT
clone_size: NA; d_call: NA; v_call: TRBV5-1; j_call: TRBJ2-7; cdr3_length: 15; cdr3_aa: CASTTRGGRSSEQYF; cdr3_nt: TGCGCCAGCACCACGAGGGGGGGAAGGTCGAGCGAGCAGTACTTC
clone_size: NA; d_call: NA; v_call: TRBV19; j_call: TRBJ1-3; cdr3_length: 13; cdr3_aa: CASSRGAGNTIYF; cdr3_nt: TGTGCCAGTAGTAGGGGAGCTGGAAACACCATATATTTT
clone_size: NA; d_call: TRBD2; v_call: TRBV5-1; j_call: TRBJ2-1; cdr3_length: 17; cdr3_aa: CASSPAPTSGGRNEQFF; cdr3_nt: TGCGCCAGCAGCCCCGCCCCTACTAGCGGGGGGCGGAATGAGCAGTTCTTC
clone_size: NA; d_call: NA; v_call: TRBV7-9; j_call: TRBJ1-1; cdr3_length: 10; cdr3_aa: CASSGQKAFF; cdr3_nt: TGTGCCAGCAGCGGACAGAAAGCTTTCTTT
clone_size: NA; d_call: TRBD1; v_call: TRBV6-6; j_call: TRBJ1-4; cdr3_length: 14; cdr3_aa: CASKWTGTNEKLFF; cdr3_nt: TGTGCCAGCAAATGGACAGGAACTAATGAAAAACTGTTTTTT
clone_size: NA; d_call: NA; v_call: TRBV18; j_call: TRBJ2-2; cdr3_length: 15; cdr3_aa: CASSHSGSNTGELFF; cdr3_nt: TGTGCCAGCTCACACTCGGGATCGAACACCGGGGAGCTGTTTTTT
clone_size: NA; d_call: TRBD1; v_call: TRBV10-3; j_call: TRBJ2-7; cdr3_length: 11; cdr3_aa: CASGQAYEQYF; cdr3_nt: TGTGCCAGCGGACAGGCATACGAGCAGTACTTC
clone_size: NA; d_call: NA; v_call: TRBV19; j_call: TRBJ2-1; cdr3_length: 15; cdr3_aa: CASSDDYSSYNEQFF; cdr3_nt: TGTGCCAGTAGTGACGACTACTCCTCCTACAATGAGCAGTTCTTC
clone_size: NA; d_call: TRBD1; v_call: TRBV6-6; j_call: TRBJ1-6; cdr3_length: 13; cdr3_aa: CASRTGENSPLHF; cdr3_nt: TGTGCCAGCAGGACAGGGGAAAATTCACCCCTCCACTTT
clone_size: once; d_call: NA; v_call: TRBV19; j_call: TRBJ1-6; cdr3_length: 13; cdr3_aa: CASSILANSPLHF; cdr3_nt: TGTGCCAGTAGTATTCTAGCGAATTCACCCCTCCACTTT
clone_size: NA; d_call: TRBD1; v_call: TRBV6-6; j_call: TRBJ2-7; cdr3_length: 13; cdr3_aa: CASSQGQSNEQYF; cdr3_nt: TGTGCCAGCAGCCAGGGACAGTCGAACGAGCAGTACTTC
clone_size: NA; d_call: TRBD2; v_call: TRBV5-4; j_call: TRBJ2-5; cdr3_length: 15; cdr3_aa: CASSPTSGAQETQYF; cdr3_nt: TGTGCCAGCAGCCCGACTAGCGGGGCCCAAGAGACCCAGTACTTC
clone_size: NA; d_call: NA; v_call: TRBV28; j_call: TRBJ2-6; cdr3_length: 15; cdr3_aa: CASSLGTSGANVLTF; cdr3_nt: TGTGCCAGCAGTTTAGGCACCTCTGGGGCCAACGTCCTGACTTTC
clone_size: NA; d_call: NA; v_call: TRBV4-2; j_call: TRBJ2-1; cdr3_length: 13; cdr3_aa: CASSPAGSNEQFF; cdr3_nt: TGTGCCAGCAGCCCAGCGGGCTCCAATGAGCAGTTCTTC
clone_size: NA; d_call: NA; v_call: TRBV7-2; j_call: TRBJ1-1; cdr3_length: 15; cdr3_aa: CASSLSRVGNTEAFF; cdr3_nt: TGTGCCAGCAGCTTAAGCAGGGTAGGGAACACTGAAGCTTTCTTT
clone_size: few; d_call: NA; v_call: TRBV28; j_call: TRBJ1-5; cdr3_length: 13; cdr3_aa: CASSIVGDQPQHF; cdr3_nt: TGTGCCAGCAGTATCGTCGGGGATCAGCCCCAGCATTTT
clone_size: NA; d_call: NA; v_call: TRBV25-1; j_call: TRBJ1-2; cdr3_length: 16; cdr3_aa: CASSVGTSAQFGGYTF; cdr3_nt: TGTGCCAGCAGTGTAGGGACAAGTGCCCAATTCGGTGGCTACACCTTC
clone_size: NA; d_call: TRBD1; v_call: TRBV30; j_call: TRBJ2-5; cdr3_length: 14; cdr3_aa: CAWSHDRVKETQYF; cdr3_nt: TGTGCCTGGAGTCACGACAGGGTAAAAGAGACCCAGTACTTC
clone_size: NA; d_call: TRBD1; v_call: TRBV15; j_call: TRBJ2-2; cdr3_length: 15; cdr3_aa: CATSVQGVNTGELFF; cdr3_nt: TGTGCCACCAGCGTTCAGGGGGTGAACACCGGGGAGCTGTTTTTT
clone_size: NA; d_call: NA; v_call: TRBV14; j_call: TRBJ1-1; cdr3_length: 13; cdr3_aa: CASSAGLNTEAFF; cdr3_nt: TGTGCCAGCAGTGCGGGTCTGAACACTGAAGCTTTCTTT
clone_size: NA; d_call: TRBD1; v_call: TRBV4-1; j_call: TRBJ1-2; cdr3_length: 14; cdr3_aa: CASSQGGQGRGYTF; cdr3_nt: TGCGCCAGCAGCCAAGGGGGACAGGGCCGTGGCTACACCTTC
clone_size: NA; d_call: TRBD2; v_call: TRBV9; j_call: TRBJ2-1; cdr3_length: 19; cdr3_aa: CASSVVAGGIHSSYNEQFF; cdr3_nt: TGTGCCAGCAGCGTAGTAGCGGGAGGGATCCACAGCTCCTACAATGAGCAGTTCTTC
clone_size: few; d_call: NA; v_call: TRBV19; j_call: TRBJ2-1; cdr3_length: 15; cdr3_aa: CASSITAGPYNEQFF; cdr3_nt: TGTGCCAGTAGTATTACGGCGGGACCCTACAATGAGCAGTTCTTC
clone_size: NA; d_call: TRBD2; v_call: TRBV7-2; j_call: TRBJ2-3; cdr3_length: 15; cdr3_aa: CASSSVAGGRDTQYF; cdr3_nt: TGTGCCAGCAGCTCAGTAGCGGGGGGGCGAGATACGCAGTATTTT
clone_size: few; d_call: NA; v_call: TRBV5-5; j_call: TRBJ1-1; cdr3_length: 14; cdr3_aa: CASSLAPFGPEAFF; cdr3_nt: TGTGCCAGCAGTCTGGCACCTTTTGGGCCTGAAGCTTTCTTT
clone_size: NA; d_call: TRBD1; v_call: TRBV7-9; j_call: TRBJ1-5; cdr3_length: 13; cdr3_aa: CASSVQGFQPQHF; cdr3_nt: TGTGCCAGCAGCGTACAGGGGTTTCAGCCCCAGCATTTT
clone_size: NA; d_call: NA; v_call: TRBV7-2; j_call: TRBJ2-2; cdr3_length: 13; cdr3_aa: CASSLESEAPMRF; cdr3_nt: TGTGCCAGCAGCTTAGAGTCCGAAGCCCCGATGCGTTTT
clone_size: few; d_call: NA; v_call: TRBV4-3; j_call: TRBJ1-3; cdr3_length: 16; cdr3_aa: CASSQGRQLDGNTIYF; cdr3_nt: TGCGCCAGCAGCCAAGGGAGACAGCTTGATGGAAACACCATATATTTT
clone_size: NA; d_call: TRBD1; v_call: TRBV7-9; j_call: TRBJ2-1; cdr3_length: 14; cdr3_aa: CASSFGQGINEQFF; cdr3_nt: TGTGCCAGCAGCTTCGGACAGGGGATAAATGAGCAGTTCTTC
clone_size: NA; d_call: NA; v_call: TRBV19; j_call: TRBJ2-1; cdr3_length: 14; cdr3_aa: CASSLGAPYNEQFF; cdr3_nt: TGTGCCAGTAGTTTAGGAGCCCCCTACAATGAGCAGTTCTTC
clone_size: NA; d_call: NA; v_call: TRBV25-1; j_call: TRBJ1-1; cdr3_length: 13; cdr3_aa: CASSGGVGGEAFF; cdr3_nt: TGTGCCAGCAGTGGCGGCGTGGGGGGTGAAGCTTTCTTT
clone_size: NA; d_call: NA; v_call: TRBV9; j_call: TRBJ2-1; cdr3_length: 14; cdr3_aa: CASSVDPAYNEQFF; cdr3_nt: TGTGCCAGCAGCGTAGATCCAGCCTACAATGAGCAGTTCTTC
clone_size: NA; d_call: NA; v_call: TRBV5-1; j_call: TRBJ2-2; cdr3_length: 16; cdr3_aa: CASSLAAGQGAGELFF; cdr3_nt: TGCGCCAGCAGCTTGGCCGCGGGGCAGGGTGCCGGGGAGCTGTTTTTT
clone_size: NA; d_call: TRBD1; v_call: TRBV4-1; j_call: TRBJ1-4; cdr3_length: 15; cdr3_aa: CASSQGSERQGQLFF; cdr3_nt: TGCGCCAGCAGCCAAGGGAGTGAGAGACAGGGACAACTGTTTTTT
clone_size: NA; d_call: NA; v_call: TRBV6-5; j_call: TRBJ1-5; cdr3_length: 14; cdr3_aa: CASGTGGSNQPQHF; cdr3_nt: TGTGCCAGCGGGACTGGTGGGAGCAATCAGCCCCAGCATTTT
clone_size: NA; d_call: TRBD1; v_call: TRBV2; j_call: TRBJ1-4; cdr3_length: 15; cdr3_aa: CASSLRGTGNEKLFF; cdr3_nt: TGTGCCAGCAGCCTCAGGGGGACCGGTAATGAAAAACTGTTTTTT
clone_size: NA; d_call: NA; v_call: TRBV7-2; j_call: TRBJ1-5; cdr3_length: 15; cdr3_aa: CASSLVLGGTQPQHF; cdr3_nt: TGTGCCAGCAGCTTGGTTCTTGGGGGGACTCAGCCCCAGCATTTT
clone_size: NA; d_call: NA; v_call: TRBV12-3/TRBV12-4; j_call: TRBJ2-3; cdr3_length: 12; cdr3_aa: CASALIPDTQYF; cdr3_nt: TGTGCCAGTGCTCTAATTCCAGATACGCAGTATTTT
clone_size: NA; d_call: NA; v_call: TRBV30; j_call: TRBJ1-4; cdr3_length: 12; cdr3_aa: CAWKGEGEKLFF; cdr3_nt: TGTGCCTGGAAAGGGGAAGGTGAAAAACTGTTTTTT
clone_size: NA; d_call: NA; v_call: TRBV29-1; j_call: TRBJ2-1; cdr3_length: 14; cdr3_aa: CSVAYLSMYNEQFF; cdr3_nt: TGCAGCGTTGCATACCTAAGTATGTACAATGAGCAGTTCTTC
clone_size: NA; d_call: TRBD1; v_call: TRBV5-8; j_call: TRBJ1-6; cdr3_length: 14; cdr3_aa: CASSLDRVNSPLHF; cdr3_nt: TGTGCCAGCAGCCTCGACAGGGTTAATTCACCCCTCCACTTT
clone_size: NA; d_call: NA; v_call: TRBV29-1; j_call: TRBJ1-2; cdr3_length: 13; cdr3_aa: CSVETGPYYGYTF; cdr3_nt: TGCAGCGTTGAAACGGGTCCCTACTATGGCTACACCTTC
clone_size: once; d_call: NA; v_call: TRBV6-5; j_call: TRBJ1-6; cdr3_length: 14; cdr3_aa: CASRRQGINSPLHF; cdr3_nt: TGTGCCAGCCGACGTCAGGGTATTAATTCACCCCTCCACTTT
clone_size: NA; d_call: NA; v_call: TRBV15; j_call: TRBJ1-1; cdr3_length: 12; cdr3_aa: CATGLEGNEAFF; cdr3_nt: TGTGCCACCGGCCTGGAGGGTAATGAAGCTTTCTTT
clone_size: NA; d_call: NA; v_call: TRBV3-1/TRBV3-2; j_call: TRBJ2-5; cdr3_length: 15; cdr3_aa: CASSHHYTLQETQYF; cdr3_nt: TGTGCCAGCAGCCATCATTATACTCTACAAGAGACCCAGTACTTC
clone_size: NA; d_call: NA; v_call: TRBV7-9; j_call: TRBJ2-1; cdr3_length: 14; cdr3_aa: CASSLTGVNNEQFF; cdr3_nt: TGTGCCAGCAGCTTGACGGGGGTGAACAATGAGCAGTTCTTC
clone_size: NA; d_call: NA; v_call: TRBV7-3; j_call: TRBJ2-1; cdr3_length: 14; cdr3_aa: CASSYSADINEQFF; cdr3_nt: TGTGCCAGCAGTTACTCAGCCGACATAAATGAGCAGTTCTTC
clone_size: NA; d_call: NA; v_call: TRBV7-2; j_call: TRBJ1-5; cdr3_length: 13; cdr3_aa: CASSLRGDQPQHF; cdr3_nt: TGTGCCAGCAGCTTAAGGGGTGATCAGCCCCAGCATTTT
clone_size: NA; d_call: NA; v_call: TRBV12-3/TRBV12-4; j_call: TRBJ1-1; cdr3_length: 13; cdr3_aa: CASSPTGRTEAFF; cdr3_nt: TGTGCCAGCAGCCCTACAGGGCGGACTGAAGCTTTCTTT